This T cell receptor (beta chain) was captured by sequencing in a study of T-cell reconstitution after alpha-beta-depleted transplantation in children listed by TCRdb under 2016. Broadly, across the study: Using TCR repertoire profiling, the study followed T-cell immune reconstitution in a quantitative way in children after TCRalphabeta/CD19-depleted allogeneic hematopoietic cell transplantation.

To prepare the library, PCR was applied. These reads were obtained on an Illumina HiSeq 2500. To normalize quantification of the TCRbeta repertoire, the TCR libraries were built with molecular barcoding that relied on unique molecular identifiers. TCRdb took the public reads, trimmed them with fastp at Q25, ran MiXCR for clone calling and kept in-frame beta chains. Entries that share a CDR3 protein sequence are merged under the most common genes and DNA. The sample table shows hundreds of thousands of distinct CDR3 sequences, and approximately 17% are seen once. The leading ten clones occupy 1.1% of the sample. As regards this clonotype: What this receptor recognizes is not known. No per-base quality is available; no much larger clone lies one base away.

The germline V and J ends show losses of 4 bases and 3 bases respectively, and no gene match explains 9 bases of the junction. Via the germline V gene, CDR1 is MGHDK and CDR2 SYGVNS. The CDR3 covers 16 residues, taking in both the cysteine and the phenylalanine. Here the CDR3 DNA is all that survives: 48 bases in frame from base 1. This clonotype was sampled from a human donor who donated a stem cell graft to a child with acute myeloid leukemia. The sample consisted of PBMCs from the stem cell graft donor, taken from the stem cell graft. The rearrangement joined TRBV25-1 to TRBJ1-1, and 9 junction bases match TRBD1. The bases read TGTGCCAGCAGTGGATGGGCGGGACAGGGACACACTGAAGCTTTCTTT. It codes for CASSGWAGQGHTEAFF.